These T cell receptor beta chains were read from a single sample in a study of cytomegalovirus exposure and HLA in healthy donors. Measured with immunoSEQ multiplex PCR; TCRdb has only the in-frame clones, and not every one. The data hold around 150,000 clones, with around 80% observed a single time. The specimen sequenced was PBMCs. These receptors were obtained from a man aged 35-49 years in good health and CMV-seropositive. Each CDR3 is given with its conserved first and last residue. The order of the fields is V gene, D gene, clone size, J gene, CDR3 protein, CDR3 DNA. D genes are given only for firm matches. The size entry is marked missing in some rows and otherwise reads once, few, many or a size class.

v_call: TRBV6-5
d_call: NA
clone_size: NA
j_call: TRBJ1-2
cdr3_aa: CASSSGGAYGYTF
cdr3_nt: TGTGCCAGCAGCTCGGGGGGTGCCTATGGCTACACCTTC

v_call: TRBV29-1
d_call: TRBD1
clone_size: NA
j_call: TRBJ1-1
cdr3_aa: CSAIRTGKGTEAFF
cdr3_nt: TGCAGCGCCATCAGGACAGGTAAGGGCACTGAAGCTTTCTTT

v_call: TRBV5-1
d_call: TRBD1
clone_size: once
j_call: TRBJ2-7
cdr3_aa: CASSPLTGARNEQYF
cdr3_nt: TGCGCCAGCAGCCCCCTGACAGGGGCAAGGAACGAGCAGTACTTC

v_call: TRBV6-6
d_call: NA
clone_size: NA
j_call: TRBJ1-6
cdr3_aa: CASSYSGGYDNSPLHF
cdr3_nt: TGTGCCAGCAGTTATTCTGGGGGGTACGATAATTCACCCCTCCACTTT

v_call: TRBV10-3
d_call: TRBD1
clone_size: few
j_call: TRBJ2-7
cdr3_aa: CAISGQGSPAYEQYF
cdr3_nt: TGTGCCATCAGTGGACAGGGTTCTCCTGCCTACGAGCAGTACTTC

v_call: TRBV29-1
d_call: TRBD1
clone_size: NA
j_call: TRBJ2-1
cdr3_aa: CSVESGQDERNEQFF
cdr3_nt: TGCAGCGTTGAATCGGGACAGGACGAAAGGAATGAGCAGTTCTTC

v_call: TRBV7-8
d_call: NA
clone_size: few
j_call: TRBJ2-7
cdr3_aa: CASSLAGTRYSYEQYF
cdr3_nt: TGTGCCAGCAGCTTAGCGGGGACTCGGTACTCCTACGAGCAGTACTTC

v_call: TRBV12-5
d_call: NA
clone_size: NA
j_call: TRBJ2-5
cdr3_aa: CASGPPEVQGRETQYF
cdr3_nt: TGTGCTAGTGGTCCCCCCGAGGTCCAGGGAAGAGAGACCCAGTACTTC

v_call: TRBV27
d_call: NA
clone_size: once
j_call: TRBJ2-7
cdr3_aa: CASSLIGGGLFYEQYF
cdr3_nt: TGTGCCAGCAGTTTAATTGGAGGGGGCCTTTTCTACGAGCAGTACTTC

v_call: TRBV28
d_call: NA
clone_size: NA
j_call: TRBJ1-4
cdr3_aa: CASSLWDSAPNEKLFF
cdr3_nt: TGTGCCAGCAGTTTATGGGACTCCGCTCCTAATGAAAAACTGTTTTTT

v_call: TRBV2
d_call: TRBD1
clone_size: NA
j_call: TRBJ2-7
cdr3_aa: CASGTGTGVEQYF
cdr3_nt: TGTGCCAGCGGAACCGGGACAGGGGTCGAGCAGTACTTC

v_call: TRBV6-6
d_call: TRBD1
clone_size: NA
j_call: TRBJ2-1
cdr3_aa: CASSSGGQGRHNEQFF
cdr3_nt: TGTGCCAGCAGTTCCGGGGGACAGGGACGTCACAATGAGCAGTTCTTC

v_call: TRBV5-1
d_call: TRBD2
clone_size: NA
j_call: TRBJ2-2
cdr3_aa: CASSLELADLNTGELFF
cdr3_nt: TGCGCCAGCAGCTTGGAACTAGCGGACTTGAACACCGGGGAGCTGTTTTTT

v_call: TRBV13
d_call: NA
clone_size: NA
j_call: TRBJ1-4
cdr3_aa: CASSPRIEGGLEKLFF
cdr3_nt: TGTGCCAGCAGCCCCAGGATTGAGGGAGGGCTTGAAAAACTGTTTTTT

v_call: TRBV18
d_call: TRBD1
clone_size: NA
j_call: TRBJ2-3
cdr3_aa: CASSRGQGDTDTQYF
cdr3_nt: TGTGCCAGCTCACGCGGACAGGGAGACACAGATACGCAGTATTTT

v_call: TRBV7-9
d_call: TRBD1
clone_size: NA
j_call: TRBJ2-3
cdr3_aa: CASSQTQGVLSTDTQYF
cdr3_nt: TGTGCCAGCAGTCAGACCCAGGGGGTACTTAGCACAGATACGCAGTATTTT

v_call: TRBV7-9
d_call: NA
clone_size: NA
j_call: TRBJ1-6
cdr3_aa: CSSSPQGGRYNSPLHF
cdr3_nt: TGTTCCAGCAGCCCTCAAGGAGGGAGATATAATTCACCCCTCCACTTT

v_call: TRBV9
d_call: NA
clone_size: NA
j_call: TRBJ2-7
cdr3_aa: CASSVDGGLYEQYF
cdr3_nt: TGTGCCAGCAGCGTAGACGGGGGGCTCTACGAGCAGTACTTC

v_call: TRBV19
d_call: NA
clone_size: NA
j_call: TRBJ1-1
cdr3_aa: CASSIVGPNLTGEAFF
cdr3_nt: TGTGCCAGTAGTATAGTTGGTCCAAACCTTACCGGTGAAGCTTTCTTT

v_call: TRBV30
d_call: NA
clone_size: NA
j_call: TRBJ1-2
cdr3_aa: CAWSYSRDNGYTF
cdr3_nt: TGTGCCTGGAGTTACTCCAGGGATAATGGCTACACCTTC

v_call: TRBV28
d_call: TRBD1
clone_size: NA
j_call: TRBJ2-1
cdr3_aa: CASSVKTGVYNEQFF
cdr3_nt: TGTGCCAGCAGCGTCAAGACAGGGGTTTACAATGAGCAGTTCTTC

v_call: TRBV5-5
d_call: NA
clone_size: NA
j_call: TRBJ2-1
cdr3_aa: CASTQAPLGGEQFF
cdr3_nt: TGTGCCAGCACCCAGGCCCCGCTAGGGGGTGAGCAGTTCTTC

v_call: TRBV6-5
d_call: NA
clone_size: NA
j_call: TRBJ1-2
cdr3_aa: CASSPLTENYGYTF
cdr3_nt: TGTGCCAGCAGTCCTTTGACAGAGAACTATGGCTACACCTTC

v_call: TRBV5-1
d_call: TRBD2
clone_size: NA
j_call: TRBJ2-7
cdr3_aa: CASSLSLAGGEQYF
cdr3_nt: TGCGCCAGCAGCTTGTCTCTAGCGGGAGGGGAGCAGTACTTC

v_call: TRBV5-1
d_call: NA
clone_size: NA
j_call: TRBJ1-2
cdr3_aa: CASSQEPNYGYTF
cdr3_nt: TGCGCCAGCAGCCAGGAACCTAACTATGGCTACACCTTC

v_call: TRBV14
d_call: TRBD2
clone_size: NA
j_call: TRBJ2-7
cdr3_aa: CASSQELAGASYEQYF
cdr3_nt: TGTGCCAGCAGCCAAGAACTAGCGGGAGCCTCCTACGAGCAGTACTTC

v_call: TRBV6-1
d_call: NA
clone_size: NA
j_call: TRBJ1-4
cdr3_aa: CASQGWTDEKLFF
cdr3_nt: TGTGCCTCCCAGGGATGGACAGATGAAAAACTGTTTTTT

v_call: TRBV10-1
d_call: TRBD1
clone_size: few
j_call: TRBJ1-6
cdr3_aa: CASQRKDRPHF
cdr3_nt: TGCGCCAGCCAGAGGAAGGACAGGCCCCACTTT

v_call: TRBV4-1
d_call: TRBD2
clone_size: NA
j_call: TRBJ2-7
cdr3_aa: CASSQDTSGRGEQYF
cdr3_nt: TGCGCCAGCAGCCAGGATACTAGCGGGAGAGGCGAGCAGTACTTC

v_call: TRBV29-1
d_call: NA
clone_size: NA
j_call: TRBJ2-7
cdr3_aa: CSVRTANYEQYF
cdr3_nt: TGCAGCGTCCGGACAGCGAACTACGAGCAGTACTTC

v_call: TRBV29-1
d_call: NA
clone_size: NA
j_call: TRBJ2-3
cdr3_aa: CSVEGGTLPTDTQYF
cdr3_nt: TGCAGCGTTGAGGGCGGGACTCTTCCCACAGATACGCAGTATTTT

v_call: TRBV27
d_call: NA
clone_size: NA
j_call: TRBJ2-7
cdr3_aa: CASSFSQGYEQYF
cdr3_nt: TGTGCCAGCAGTTTTTCTCAGGGTTACGAGCAGTACTTC

v_call: TRBV13
d_call: TRBD1
clone_size: NA
j_call: TRBJ1-4
cdr3_aa: CASSLAGTGGRKLFF
cdr3_nt: TGTGCCAGCAGCCTCGCCGGGACAGGGGGCCGAAAACTGTTTTTT

v_call: TRBV7-9
d_call: NA
clone_size: NA
j_call: TRBJ2-3
cdr3_aa: CASSWSSATDTQYF
cdr3_nt: TGTGCCAGCAGCTGGTCTAGCGCCACAGATACGCAGTATTTT

v_call: TRBV9
d_call: TRBD1
clone_size: NA
j_call: TRBJ1-2
cdr3_aa: CASSASGQLKGYGYTF
cdr3_nt: TGTGCCAGCAGCGCTTCGGGACAGTTAAAGGGCTATGGCTACACCTTC

v_call: TRBV7-9
d_call: NA
clone_size: NA
j_call: TRBJ2-7
cdr3_aa: CASSLGTVSYEQYF
cdr3_nt: TGTGCCAGCAGCTTAGGGACAGTTTCCTACGAGCAGTACTTC

v_call: TRBV29-1
d_call: NA
clone_size: NA
j_call: TRBJ2-7
cdr3_aa: CSVKGLQGRPDEQYF
cdr3_nt: TGCAGCGTCAAGGGTCTCCAGGGCAGGCCTGACGAGCAGTACTTC

v_call: TRBV5-1
d_call: TRBD2
clone_size: NA
j_call: TRBJ2-1
cdr3_aa: CASRGGTVYNEQFF
cdr3_nt: TGCGCCAGCAGGGGGGGGACGGTATACAATGAGCAGTTCTTC

v_call: TRBV4-1
d_call: TRBD2
clone_size: few
j_call: TRBJ2-1
cdr3_aa: CASSGTSGSSYNEQFF
cdr3_nt: TGCGCCAGCAGCGGCACTAGCGGGAGTTCCTACAATGAGCAGTTCTTC

v_call: TRBV2
d_call: TRBD1
clone_size: NA
j_call: TRBJ1-1
cdr3_aa: CASSGTGAEAFF
cdr3_nt: TGTGCCAGCAGTGGGACAGGCGCTGAAGCTTTCTTT

v_call: TRBV7-8
d_call: TRBD2
clone_size: once
j_call: TRBJ2-1
cdr3_aa: CASSLILAGENEQFF
cdr3_nt: TGTGCCAGCAGCTTAATCCTAGCGGGAGAGAATGAGCAGTTCTTC